This is a list of T cell receptor beta chains from one sample in a study of blood T cell repertoires in COVID-19. Clones were read by immunoSEQ multiplex PCR, and TCRdb kept only the in-frame ones, dropping some. The sample consists of a few hundred thousand clones, approximately 91% of them appearing once. What was sequenced was peripheral blood. Receptors originate from a woman aged 25 to 39 with acute or convalescent COVID-19. Both conserved end residues are part of each CDR3. The order of the fields is J gene, CDR3 length, clone size, V gene, D gene, CDR3 protein, CDR3 DNA. The D gene is left open where the match is weak. A row's size may be missing; if present it is once, few, many or a size class.

j_gene: TRBJ2-7; len: 15; abundance: -; v_gene: TRBV5-1; d_gene: -; CDR3aa: CASSLGTVGSYEQYF; CDR3nt: TGCGCCAGCAGCTTGGGGACAGTAGGCTCCTACGAGCAGTACTTC
j_gene: TRBJ1-4; len: 14; abundance: -; v_gene: TRBV4-2; d_gene: -; CDR3aa: CASSQERSNEKLFF; CDR3nt: TGTGCCAGCAGCCAAGAGCGGAGTAATGAAAAACTGTTTTTT
j_gene: TRBJ2-2; len: 16; abundance: -; v_gene: TRBV9; d_gene: TRBD1; CDR3aa: CASSPPGTANTGELFF; CDR3nt: TGTGCCAGCAGCCCACCCGGGACAGCGAACACCGGGGAGCTGTTTTTT
j_gene: TRBJ2-3; len: 15; abundance: -; v_gene: TRBV7-2; d_gene: -; CDR3aa: CASSLAGPSTDTQYF; CDR3nt: TGTGCCAGCAGCTTAGCGGGGCCCTCCACAGATACGCAGTATTTT
j_gene: TRBJ1-3; len: 17; abundance: once; v_gene: TRBV11-3; d_gene: -; CDR3aa: CASSLGPATGSGNTIYF; CDR3nt: TGTGCCAGCAGCTTAGGGCCGGCGACAGGCTCTGGAAACACCATATATTTT
j_gene: TRBJ2-4; len: 11; abundance: -; v_gene: TRBV27; d_gene: -; CDR3aa: CAAQTGNIQYF; CDR3nt: TGTGCCGCTCAGACCGGGAACATTCAGTACTTC
j_gene: TRBJ2-5; len: 13; abundance: -; v_gene: TRBV28; d_gene: TRBD1; CDR3aa: CASRRQGRETQYF; CDR3nt: TGTGCCAGCAGGCGACAGGGGCGAGAGACCCAGTACTTC
j_gene: TRBJ2-5; len: 15; abundance: -; v_gene: TRBV9; d_gene: TRBD1; CDR3aa: CASSGLGQGGETQYF; CDR3nt: TGTGCCAGCAGCGGACTTGGACAGGGTGGAGAGACCCAGTACTTC
j_gene: TRBJ2-1; len: 17; abundance: once; v_gene: TRBV18; d_gene: TRBD2; CDR3aa: CASSPPYRGRDYNEQFF; CDR3nt: TGTGCCAGCTCACCACCGTATCGCGGGAGGGATTACAATGAGCAGTTCTTC
j_gene: TRBJ1-2; len: 15; abundance: -; v_gene: TRBV28; d_gene: TRBD1; CDR3aa: CASTISGTGDYGYTF; CDR3nt: TGTGCCAGCACAATTTCCGGGACAGGGGATTATGGCTACACCTTC
j_gene: TRBJ2-2; len: 15; abundance: -; v_gene: TRBV30; d_gene: TRBD1; CDR3aa: CACRFRDRGPGELFF; CDR3nt: TGTGCCTGCCGATTCCGGGACAGGGGCCCCGGGGAGCTGTTTTTT
j_gene: TRBJ1-3; len: 16; abundance: -; v_gene: TRBV4-3; d_gene: TRBD1; CDR3aa: CASSQGSGQGGNTIYF; CDR3nt: TGCGCCAGCAGCCAGGGATCGGGACAGGGGGGAAACACCATATATTTT
j_gene: TRBJ1-1; len: 15; abundance: -; v_gene: TRBV6-5; d_gene: TRBD1; CDR3aa: CASSYDRDLNTEAFF; CDR3nt: TGTGCCAGCAGTTACGACAGGGATCTGAACACTGAAGCTTTCTTT